A selection of T cell receptor beta chains follows, all from one sample in a study of T-cell reconstitution after alpha-beta-depleted transplantation in children. TCRdb re-derived calls from the PCR reads in MiXCR, one entry per CDR3 protein. The data contain around 490,000 distinct CDR3 sequences, about an eighth of them singletons. This specimen was PBMCs, mostly from graft donor cells, taken 180 days after TCRalphabeta/CD19-depleted stem cell transplant. These receptors originate from a female patient aged 2-15 years who had a stem cell transplant for aplastic anemia, so the T cells may come from the graft donor. Each CDR3 is given with its conserved first and last residue. D genes are given only for firm matches. Only part of the rows carry a size: once, few, many, or a class if the clone is expanded.

D gene | J gene | V gene | clone size | CDR3 protein | CDR3 DNA
NA | TRBJ2-7 | TRBV27 | NA | CASSTLQGKSYEQYF | TGTGCCAGCAGCACTCTACAGGGAAAGTCCTACGAGCAGTACTTC
TRBD2 | TRBJ2-1 | TRBV6-5 | few | CASSQTSGGQEYF | TGTGCCAGCAGTCAGACTAGCGGGGGCCAAGAGTACTTC
NA | TRBJ2-3 | TRBV7-2 | few | CASSLGTGPPTDTQYF | TGTGCCAGCAGCTTAGGGACCGGGCCACCCACAGATACGCAGTATTTT
NA | TRBJ2-3 | TRBV29-1 | many | CSVVVDTDTQYF | TGCAGCGTTGTGGTAGACACAGATACGCAGTATTTT
NA | TRBJ2-2 | TRBV15 | NA | CATSRDWGVPDTGELFF | TGTGCCACCAGCAGAGATTGGGGGGTCCCCGACACCGGGGAGCTGTTTTTT
TRBD2 | TRBJ2-1 | TRBV29-1 | many | CSVEARSGGPPYNEQFF | TGCAGCGTTGAAGCTCGATCGGGAGGGCCCCCTTACAATGAGCAGTTCTTC
TRBD2 | TRBJ2-1 | TRBV12-3/TRBV12-4 | many | CASSPGTSGRNNEQFF | TGTGCCAGCAGTCCTGGGACTAGCGGAAGGAACAATGAGCAGTTCTTC
NA | TRBJ2-5 | TRBV10-3 | NA | CAISDRDIQETQYF | TGTGCCATCAGTGACCGGGATATACAAGAGACCCAGTACTTC
TRBD2 | TRBJ2-1 | TRBV14 | few | CASSQELAGEQFF | TGTGCCAGCAGCCAAGAGTTAGCGGGAGAGCAGTTCTTC
NA | TRBJ2-7 | TRBV3-1 | NA | CASSRGSRDYEQYF | TGTGCCAGCAGCCGCGGATCCAGGGACTACGAGCAGTACTTC
NA | TRBJ1-2 | TRBV4-3 | few | CASSQERQTYYGYTF | TGCGCCAGCAGCCAAGAACGACAGACCTACTATGGCTACACCTTC
NA | TRBJ1-5 | TRBV28 | many | CASKDRAYNQPQHF | TGTGCCAGCAAAGACAGAGCTTACAATCAGCCCCAGCATTTT
NA | TRBJ2-2 | TRBV28 | NA | CASSPVVGELFF | TGTGCCAGCAGCCCCGTAGTCGGGGAGCTGTTTTTT